This T cell receptor beta chain was profiled in a study of blood T cell repertoires in COVID-19. This CDR3 has 15 amino acids. Germline assignment: CDR1 MNHEY and CDR2 SVGEGT. V was pared by 0 bases and J by 6 bases, with 11 bases between. This clone occurred once. Profiled with immunoSEQ multiplex PCR; TCRdb holds only in-frame clones, not every one. The data contain under 130,000 clones, 81% of them singletons. The receptor comes from a woman aged 70-85 years with acute or convalescent COVID-19. The rearrangement links TRBV6-2 or TRBV6-3 to TRBJ1-4; possible D gene TRBD1, 5 bases. Sequencing input: peripheral blood. The CDR3 sequence: CASSYSGEADEKLFF. DNA for the CDR3: TGTGCCAGCAGTTACTCAGGGGAAGCAGATGAAAAACTGTTTTTT.